The T cell receptor (beta chain) described here comes from a study of shared clonotypes between healthy human individuals. Profiled with immunoSEQ multiplex PCR; TCRdb holds only in-frame clones, not every one. Of 2.5 million or so clones listed, about 92% are singletons. Trimming took off 3 bases at V and 5 bases at J, with 14 bases between the two ends. CDR1 SGHDT and CDR2 YYEEEE come from the germline V gene. The CDR3 spans 15 residues. Material for sequencing was naive CD4+ T cells sorted from blood. This sample's subset: CD45RA+ positively selected. V is TRBV5-6 and J is TRBJ1-4, with D possibly TRBD1 on 6 matching bases. The TCR originated in a man between 18 and 35 years old in good health. CDR3 in amino acids: CASSSAGVWNEKLFF. Here the CDR3 DNA reads TGTGCCAGCAGCTCGGCAGGGGTGTGGAATGAAAAACTGTTTTTT.